This TCR beta chain was documented in a study of control samples from healthy donors and cancer patients. Using immunoSEQ multiplex PCR, the repertoire was profiled, and TCRdb retains in-frame clones only, with some absent. In the table there are approximately 89,000 clones, about 83% of which are singletons. Sequenced: blood. This sequence was found in a woman between 40 and 50 years old in good health.

This CDR3 reads CASSRTGAYGYTF. In DNA form, the CDR3 reads TGTGCCAGCAGTCGGACAGGGGCGTATGGCTACACCTTC. V gene TRBV6-2 or TRBV6-3 combines with J gene TRBJ1-2, with TRBD1 matching 9 bases. Looked up from germline, CDR1 is MNHEY and CDR2 is SVGEGT. This CDR3 has 13 residues. Trimming at V came to 5 bases and at J to 5 bases, leaving 3 bases not matched to a gene.